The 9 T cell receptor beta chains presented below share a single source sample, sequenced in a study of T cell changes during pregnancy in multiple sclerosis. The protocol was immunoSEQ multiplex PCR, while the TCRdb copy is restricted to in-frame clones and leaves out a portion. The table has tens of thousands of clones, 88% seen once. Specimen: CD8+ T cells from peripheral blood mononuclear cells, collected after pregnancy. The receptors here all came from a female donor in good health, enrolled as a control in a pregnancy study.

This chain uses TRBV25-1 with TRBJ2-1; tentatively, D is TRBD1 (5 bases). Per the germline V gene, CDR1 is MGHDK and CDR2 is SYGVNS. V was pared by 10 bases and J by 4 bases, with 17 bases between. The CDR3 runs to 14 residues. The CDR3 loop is CAIRGWGPYNEQFF. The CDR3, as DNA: TGTGCCATTCGCGGATGGGGCCCTTACAATGAGCAGTTCTTC.

CDR3 bases: TGTGCCAGCAGCCCTTGGACAGGGGGATTCGGCTACACCTTC. Amino acids: CASSPWTGGFGYTF. The V gene is TRBV14, the J gene TRBJ1-2, with 10 bases fitting TRBD1. The CDR3 runs to 14 residues. Germline V gene lookup returns CDR1 SGHDN and CDR2 FVKESK. J was trimmed by 8 bases and V by 4 bases; bases with no gene match: 7.

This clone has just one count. The chain's CDR3 is CASSGGVGTDTQYF. For the CDR3, the DNA is TGTGCCAGCAGTGGGGGGGTTGGCACAGATACGCAGTATTTT. This rearrangement joins TRBV6-4 to TRBJ2-3; D might be TRBD2 (6 bases). The V and J ends lost 4 bases and 1 base respectively, with 9 bases between them. Germline CDR1 MRHNA, CDR2 SNTAGT. The CDR3 runs to 14 residues.

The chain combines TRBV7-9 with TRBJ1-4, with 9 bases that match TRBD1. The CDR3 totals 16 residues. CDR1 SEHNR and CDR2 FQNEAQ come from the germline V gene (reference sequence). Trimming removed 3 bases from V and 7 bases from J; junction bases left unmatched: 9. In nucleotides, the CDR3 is TGTGCCAGCAGCTTCCCTCGGGGGACAGGGAGTGAAAAACTGTTTTTT. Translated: CASSFPRGTGSEKLFF.

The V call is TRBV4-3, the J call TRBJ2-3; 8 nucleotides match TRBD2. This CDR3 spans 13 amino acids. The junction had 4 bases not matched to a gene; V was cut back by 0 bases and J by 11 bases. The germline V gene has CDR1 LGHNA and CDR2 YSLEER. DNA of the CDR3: TGCGCCAGCAGCCAAGATCGGAGCGGGAGGCAGTATTTT. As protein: CASSQDRSGRQYF.

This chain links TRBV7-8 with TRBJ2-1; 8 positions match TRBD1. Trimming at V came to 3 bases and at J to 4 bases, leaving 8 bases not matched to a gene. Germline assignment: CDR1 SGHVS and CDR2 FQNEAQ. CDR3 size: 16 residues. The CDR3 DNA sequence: TGTGCCAGCAGCTTTCGGACAGGGACCCCATACAATGAGCAGTTCTTC. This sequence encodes CASSFRTGTPYNEQFF.

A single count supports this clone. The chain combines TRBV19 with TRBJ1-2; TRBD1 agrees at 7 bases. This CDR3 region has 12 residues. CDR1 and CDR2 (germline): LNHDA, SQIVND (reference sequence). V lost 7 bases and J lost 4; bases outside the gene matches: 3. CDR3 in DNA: TGTGCCAGTACCCGGGACAGCTATGGCTACACCTTC. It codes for CASTRDSYGYTF.

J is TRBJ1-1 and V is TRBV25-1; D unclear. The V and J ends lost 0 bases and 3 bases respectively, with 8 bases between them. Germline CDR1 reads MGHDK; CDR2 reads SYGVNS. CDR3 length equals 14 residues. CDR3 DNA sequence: TGTGCCAGCAGTGAATATGGCGGCCACACTGAAGCTTTCTTT. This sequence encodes CASSEYGGHTEAFF.

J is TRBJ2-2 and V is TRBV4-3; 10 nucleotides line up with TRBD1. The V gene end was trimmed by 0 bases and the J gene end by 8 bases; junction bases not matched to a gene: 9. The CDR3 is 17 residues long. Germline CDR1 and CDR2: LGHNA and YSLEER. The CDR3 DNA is TGCGCCAGCAGCCAAGACCGACAGGGGGCTTTAATAGGGGAGCTGTTTTTT. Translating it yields CASSQDRQGALIGELFF.